The next 22 T cell receptor beta chains were all read from a single sample in a study of cytomegalovirus exposure and HLA in healthy donors. The primer mix had 60 Vbeta and 13 Jbeta primers. Sequencing used immunoSEQ multiplex PCR; TCRdb keeps in-frame clones, though not all of them. This table holds some 120,000 clones, 70% to 80% found once. Source material: PBMCs. Receptors originate from a man aged 18-30 years in good health and CMV-seronegative.

The V call is TRBV18, the J call TRBJ2-7; 7 bases fit TRBD1. Per the germline V gene, CDR1 is KGHSH and CDR2 is LQKENI. V dropped 4 bases and J dropped 5; count of bases not matched to a gene: 5. There are 13 residues in the CDR3. In nucleotides, the CDR3 is TGTGCCAGCTCACACGGGACAGACGACGAGCAGTACGTC. This encodes CASSHGTDDEQYV.

This clone has just one count. V usage is TRBV7-9 and J usage is TRBJ2-7; tentative D call: TRBD1 (6 bases). The CDR3 is made up of 13 amino acids. The germline CDR1 and CDR2 sequences are SEHNR and FQNEAQ (reference sequence). Trimming pared 5 bases from V and 4 bases from J, leaving 12 bases between. CDR3 amino acids: CASSPGTSYEQYF. CDR3 sequence (DNA): TGTGCCAGCAGCCCAGGGACATCGTACGAGCAGTACTTC.

This sequence joins TRBV7-9 and TRBJ2-7; TRBD1 agrees at 7 bases. Unmatched junction bases numbered 12, after V lost 3 bases and J lost 1 base. CDR1 SEHNR and CDR2 FQNEAQ come from the germline V gene (reference sequence). The CDR3 has 17 residues. CDR3 loop: CASSFQPGQQISYEQYF. Here the CDR3 DNA reads TGTGCCAGCAGCTTCCAACCGGGACAGCAGATTTCCTACGAGCAGTACTTC.

V is TRBV9 and J is TRBJ2-7; 7 bases map to TRBD2. Germline V lookup: CDR1 SGDLS, CDR2 YYNGEE. This CDR3 comprises 16 residues. Germline trimming cut 0 bases from V and 4 bases from J; bases unmatched to any gene: 10. This CDR3 reads CASSVGPTRELYEQYF. The CDR3 DNA reads TGTGCCAGCAGCGTAGGTCCGACGCGGGAGTTGTACGAGCAGTACTTC.

This rearrangement joins TRBV6-6 to TRBJ1-3; D not resolved. This CDR3 contains 14 residues. Deletions cut 5 bases from V and 2 bases from J, with 10 bases between. From germline, CDR1 is MNHNY and CDR2 SVGAGI (reference sequence). This CDR3 is CASSPPGTGNTIYF. As DNA, the CDR3 is TGTGCCAGCAGTCCCCCCGGGACTGGAAACACCATATATTTT.

This chain links TRBV5-1 with TRBJ2-7, with 8 nucleotides matching TRBD2. The CDR3 spans 18 residues. The germline gives CDR1 SGHRS, CDR2 YFSETQ. V dropped 0 bases and J dropped 0; count of bases not matched to a gene: 11. CDR3 nucleotides: TGCGCCAGCAGCTTGGCCGATTCCATAGCGGGACGCTCCTACGAGCAGTACTTC. It yields the protein CASSLADSIAGRSYEQYF.

V and J are TRBV9 and TRBJ2-5, with 8 bases matching TRBD2. Germline V lookup: CDR1 SGDLS, CDR2 YYNGEE. The V segment lost 0 bases and the J segment 4 bases; nucleotides outside the gene matches: 5. The CDR3 is made up of 15 amino acids. In DNA, the CDR3 is TGTGCCAGCAGCGTAGCGGGAGGGCGACGAGAGACCCAGTACTTC. Translation gives CASSVAGGRRETQYF. The full variable domain, rest sourced from reference TRBV9 and TRBJ2-5, is DSGVTQTPKHLITATGQRVTLRCSPRSGDLSVYWYQQSLDQGLQFLIQYYNGEERAKGNILERFSAQQFPDLHSELNLSSLELGDSALYFCASSVAGGRRETQYFGPGTRLLVL.

The gene calls are TRBV4-2 and TRBJ2-1, with D maybe TRBD2 (5 bases). Germline V gene sequence: CDR1 LGHNA, CDR2 YNFKEQ. The CDR3 is made up of 11 amino acids. V was cut by 1 base and J by 10 bases, with 5 bases left in between. CDR3 sequence (DNA): TGTGCCAGCAGCCAAGCGGGAGAGCAGTTCTTC. Protein product: CASSQAGEQFF.

V and J are TRBV6-6 and TRBJ2-2; 10 bases map to TRBD2. V lost 5 bases and J lost 4; bases outside the gene matches: 7. The CDR3 runs 16 residues. Germline CDR1 and CDR2: MNHNY and SVGAGI (reference sequence). CDR3 DNA: TGTGCCAGCAGTGGCACTAGCGGGAAAGCCACCGGGGAGCTGTTTTTT. It specifies CASSGTSGKATGELFF.

V usage is TRBV2 and J usage is TRBJ2-5; a possible D gene is TRBD1 (6 bases). Looked up from germline, CDR1 is SNHLY and CDR2 is FYNNEI. Trimming cost V 9 bases and J 1 base, with 15 bases left between them. The CDR3 spans 14 residues. The CDR3 region is CASELQGLQETQYF. CDR3 DNA sequence: TGTGCCAGTGAATTACAGGGTCTCCAAGAGACCCAGTACTTC.

This chain connects TRBV19 to TRBJ1-1; D not resolved. CDR3 size: 14 residues. From germline, CDR1 is LNHDA and CDR2 SQIVND (reference sequence). V dropped 7 bases and J dropped 4 bases, with 16 bases sitting between them. CDR3 protein: CASIVGLEGTEAFF. The CDR3 nucleotides read TGTGCCAGTATTGTGGGGTTGGAGGGCACTGAAGCTTTCTTT. Based on the CDR3 plus reference TRBV19 and TRBJ1-1, the full variable domain is DGGITQSPKYLFRKEGQNVTLSCEQNLNHDAMYWYRQDPGQGLRLIYYSQIVNDFQKGDIAEGYSVSREKKESFPLTVTSAQKNPTAFYLCASIVGLEGTEAFFGQGTRLTVV.

J is TRBJ2-1 and V is TRBV9; 15 bases map to TRBD2. The junction had 6 bases not matched to a gene; V was cut back by 4 bases and J by 7 bases. The length of the CDR3 is 16 residues. Germline-derived CDR1 and CDR2 are SGDLS and YYNGEE. In DNA form, the CDR3 reads TGTGCCAGCAGCCTCGGACTAGCGGGAGGGACTAATGAGCAGTTCTTC. This translates into CASSLGLAGGTNEQFF.

The V call is TRBV4-1, the J call TRBJ1-1; D unclear. Trimming pared 5 bases from V and 7 bases from J, leaving 14 bases between. The V gene's germline CDR1 is MGHRA and CDR2 YSYEKL. This CDR3 comprises 13 residues. The CDR3 protein is CASSLKWGGEAFF. Written as DNA, the CDR3 is TGCGCCAGCAGCTTAAAATGGGGAGGTGAAGCTTTCTTT.

The chain carries TRBV29-1 and TRBJ1-4; TRBD1 matches at 7 bases. In germline, CDR1 is SQVTM, CDR2 ANQGSEA. J was trimmed by 3 bases and V by 5 bases; bases with no gene match: 9. CDR3 length equals 15 residues. The CDR3 is CSVSPLGQSNEKLFF. The CDR3, as DNA: TGCAGCGTTTCACCCCTGGGACAGTCTAATGAAAAACTGTTTTTT.

The chain employs TRBV19 and TRBJ1-1, with D unclear. Trimming took off 4 bases at V and 4 bases at J, with 16 bases between the two ends. CDR1 is LNHDA, CDR2 SQIVND, per germline (reference sequence). This CDR3 is 15 amino acids long. CDR3 sequence reads: CASSRSGGISTEAFF. CDR3 DNA sequence: TGTGCCAGTAGTAGGTCTGGAGGGATTTCCACTGAAGCTTTCTTT.

CDR3 in DNA: TGTGCCAGCAGCTTACGAGCTAGGGGCGCAACTAATGAAAAACTGTTTTTT. It codes for CASSLRARGATNEKLFF. The chain has TRBV7-9 and TRBJ1-4; D might be TRBD1 (5 bases). CDR1 and CDR2 (germline): SEHNR, FQNEAQ (reference sequence). V was clipped by 2 bases and J by 0 bases, with 13 bases between them. CDR3 length: 17 amino acids. The full variable domain, with the rest looked up from reference TRBV7-9 and TRBJ1-4, is DTGVSQNPRHKITKRGQNVTFRCDPISEHNRLYWYRQTLGQGPEFLTYFQNEAQLEKSRLLSDRFSAERPKGSFSTLEIQRTEQGDSAMYLCASSLRARGATNEKLFFGSGTQLSVL.

On this clone: The same CDR3 also results from other DNA sequences found in this sample. The V gene is TRBV29-1, the J gene TRBJ1-4; D is ambiguous. V was clipped by 4 bases and J by 5 bases, with 5 bases between them. This CDR3 is 11 amino acids long. Germline CDR1 reads SQVTM; CDR2 reads ANQGSEA. The CDR3 loop is CSVARNEKLFF. CDR3 coding DNA: TGCAGCGTTGCGAGGAATGAAAAACTGTTTTTT. Using reference TRBV29-1 and TRBJ1-4 for the parts outside the CDR3, the full variable domain is SAVISQKPSRDICQRGTSLTIQCQVDSQVTMMFWYRQQPGQSLTLIATANQGSEATYESGFVIDKFPISRPNLTFSTLTVSNMSPEDSSIYLCSVARNEKLFFGSGTQLSVL.

The chain recombines TRBV7-9 with TRBJ2-5; D uncertain. Germline V CDR1 and CDR2: SEHNR, FQNEAQ (reference sequence). The V gene lost 2 bases and the J gene lost 5 bases, with 21 bases spanning the gap. The CDR3 spans 17 residues. Written as DNA, the CDR3 is TGTGCCAGCAGCTTATCTCCCCCGACTTCTTGGAAGGAGACCCAGTACTTC. This translates into CASSLSPPTSWKETQYF.

This chain joins TRBV28 and TRBJ2-7, with 13 bases that match TRBD2. This CDR3 has 15 amino acids. V dropped 5 bases and J dropped 5; count of bases not matched to a gene: 6. In germline, CDR1 is MDHEN, CDR2 SYDVKM. CDR3 amino acids: CASSIQLAGGDEQYF. DNA for the CDR3: TGTGCCAGCAGTATCCAACTAGCGGGAGGGGACGAGCAGTACTTC.

This clone was seen a few times. This sequence joins TRBV29-1 and TRBJ1-1; D ambiguous. V dropped 8 bases and J dropped 5 bases, with 21 bases sitting between them. CDR3 size: 14 residues. CDR1 and CDR2 from the germline V gene are SQVTM and ANQGSEA. CDR3: CSFTVRPEGTEAFF. In DNA form, the CDR3 reads TGCAGCTTTACAGTCAGGCCCGAGGGTACTGAAGCTTTCTTT.

The J gene is TRBJ2-7, the V gene TRBV5-1, with 9 bases that match TRBD2. Germline V gives CDR1 SGHRS, CDR2 YFSETQ. The CDR3 totals 15 residues. The junction had 5 bases not matched to a gene; V was cut back by 2 bases and J by 2 bases. The CDR3 here is CASSFPLAGTYEQYF. The CDR3 bases are TGCGCCAGCAGCTTTCCTCTAGCGGGGACCTACGAGCAGTACTTC.

The chain couples TRBV28 to TRBJ1-1, with 9 bases fitting TRBD1. This CDR3 region has 14 residues. Per the germline V gene, CDR1 is MDHEN and CDR2 is SYDVKM. V trimming: 2 bases; J trimming: 3 bases; junction bases outside the gene matches: 1. DNA of the CDR3: TGTGCCAGCAGTTTACGGGACAGGGACACTGAAGCTTTCTTT. Translating gives CASSLRDRDTEAFF.